This T cell receptor (beta chain) originates from a study of PD-L1 blockade in urothelial cancer. Produced via immunoSEQ multiplex PCR; TCRdb's table is partial and in-frame only. The table has more than 45,000 clones, around 88% seen once; the top ten hold approximately 4.1%. Per germline, CDR1 MGHDK and CDR2 SYGVNS. The V segment lost 2 bases and the J segment 4 bases; nucleotides outside the gene matches: 9. The CDR3 totals 16 residues. The sequence was collected from a man older than 75 with urothelial cancer. This specimen was PBMCs, taken around atezolizumab (anti-PD-L1) treatment. The rearrangement links TRBV25-1 to TRBJ1-2; 8 bases are shared with TRBD1. CDR3 region: CASSEGGQGAAYGYTF. The CDR3, as DNA: TGTGCCAGCAGTGAAGGGGGGCAGGGGGCAGCCTATGGCTACACCTTC.